The T cell receptor (beta chain) described here comes from a study of T cell responses to AZD1222 COVID-19 vaccine. Study at large: Pooled samples include second doses given at about 4 or 12 weeks. Whole-study results and caveats: Seropositive at baseline were only a handful of AZD1222 recipients. Repertoires were obtained only post-peak T cell response. Mostly white British, mostly female donors; authors suggested clonal diversity may be underestimated.

Clones were read by immunoSEQ multiplex PCR, and TCRdb kept only the in-frame ones, dropping some. The top ten hold 12% of the sample, which has roughly 110,000 clones, around 87% seen once. Germline V CDR1 and CDR2: GTSNPN, SVGIG (reference sequence). Trimming removed 2 bases from V and 15 bases from J; junction bases left unmatched: 9. The CDR3 spans 13 residues. As to this clone: The antigen remains undetermined.

The starting material was peripheral blood, obtained on day 0 of AZD1222 vaccination. This sequence originates from an adult in good health. The chain is built from TRBV30 and TRBJ2-1; 11 nucleotides match TRBD2. CDR3 nucleotide sequence: TGTGCCTGGAGTTCTATGGGCCTAGCGGGGGGGTTCTTC. It yields the protein CAWSSMGLAGGFF.